This T cell receptor (beta chain) was identified during a study of blood T cells in healthy people across ages. V lost 0 bases to trimming and J lost 7 bases, with 19 bases between them. The CDR3 runs to 15 residues. Looked up from germline, CDR1 is SQVTM and CDR2 is ANQGSEA. It was with a sample-barcoded 5' primer and a J-beta primer mix that a second PCR of roughly 7 to 11 cycles was run. Each cDNA molecule received a tag from a template-switch adaptor that had 12 random nucleotides. Each CDR3 protein gets one entry after TCRdb re-called the 5' RACE reads with MiXCR. This table has roughly 700,000 distinct CDR3 sequences, around 48% appearing once. General observations from the study: Versus aged donors, long-lived donors had higher diversity and more naive CD4+ cells.

Details on this clonotype: Its antigen is still unknown.

The rearrangement uses TRBV29-1 and TRBJ2-7; possible D gene TRBD1, 5 bases. The sample was blood. The receptor was isolated from a woman aged 60 to 75 in good health. The CDR3 protein is CSVEDLQGLSGEQYF. CDR3 nucleotide sequence: TGCAGCGTTGAAGATTTGCAGGGCCTATCTGGGGAGCAGTACTTC.